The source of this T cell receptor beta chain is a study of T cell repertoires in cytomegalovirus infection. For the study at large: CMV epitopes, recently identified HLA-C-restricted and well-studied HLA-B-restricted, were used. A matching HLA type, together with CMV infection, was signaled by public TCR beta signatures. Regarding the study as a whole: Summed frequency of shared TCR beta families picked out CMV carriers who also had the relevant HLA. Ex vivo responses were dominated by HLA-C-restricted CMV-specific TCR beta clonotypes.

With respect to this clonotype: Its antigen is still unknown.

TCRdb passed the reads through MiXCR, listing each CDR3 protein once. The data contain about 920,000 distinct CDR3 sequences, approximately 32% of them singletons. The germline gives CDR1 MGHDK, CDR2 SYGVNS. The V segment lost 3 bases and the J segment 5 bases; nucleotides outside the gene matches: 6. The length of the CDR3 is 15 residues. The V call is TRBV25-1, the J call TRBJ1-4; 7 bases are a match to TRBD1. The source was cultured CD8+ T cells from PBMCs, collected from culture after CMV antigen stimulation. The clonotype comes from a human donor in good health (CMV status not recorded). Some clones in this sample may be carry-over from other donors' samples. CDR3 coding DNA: TGTGCCAGCAGTGACACGAACAGGGGAAATGAAAAACTGTTTTTT. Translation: CASSDTNRGNEKLFF.